There are a few counts of the clone carrying this T cell receptor (beta chain). Antigen: not known. The record originates from a study of T-cell memory formation after mild COVID-19. General study findings and limits: Later expanders leaned CD4+, whereas day 15 to 85 contracting clones were balanced CD4/CD8.

Via MiXCR, TCRdb re-called the 5' RACE reads, giving one row per CDR3 protein. In the table there are more than 450,000 distinct CDR3 sequences, about 20% of which are singletons. The germline V gene has CDR1 SQVTM and CDR2 ANQGSEA. The CDR3 extends over 13 amino acids. Trimming at V came to 7 bases and at J to 6 bases, leaving 10 bases not matched to a gene. This clonotype was sampled from an adult woman who had mild COVID-19 (a few samples of this study predate the infection). Cell type and time point are not known. The sequenced sample consisted of PBMCs or a T cell subset sorted from them (not recorded which). The chain combines TRBV29-1 with TRBJ1-1; 8 bases agree with TRBD1. This CDR3 is CSAWTGTMAEAFF. The CDR3 bases are TGCAGCGCTTGGACAGGGACTATGGCTGAAGCTTTCTTT.